This TCR beta chain was identified in a study of T cells in Graves' hyperthyroidism and ophthalmopathy (dated by TCRdb to about 2019). About the study as a whole: Peripheral blood was collected at initial diagnosis, before any treatment. To identify distinguishing TCR V-J signatures, a discovery cohort of 100 or so patients was used, comprising approximately 40 with Graves' ophthalmopathy and 55 to 65 with stable Graves' hyperthyroidism. An independent validation cohort of around 19 hyperthyroidism patients and some 15 patients who later progressed to ophthalmopathy tested prospective prediction of ophthalmopathy. For training and testing, the roughly 100 patients in the discovery cohort were randomly divided in a 7:3 ratio. In about 6 Graves' hyperthyroidism patients, the study also compared T-cell repertoires from thyroid tissue with T-cell repertoires from blood. After blood sampling, hyperthyroidism patients were treated with methimazole at a starting dose of 30 mg daily, and ophthalmopathy patients were treated with high-dose intravenous methylprednisolone. The paper describes TCR Vbeta CDR3 sequencing of 135 peripheral blood samples, made up of fewer than 50 ophthalmopathy patients, around 73 hyperthyroidism patients and 17 progressor patients.

Moderately to severely active disease, a Clinical Activity Score of at least 3, a NOSPECS grade of at least 4, and a duration under 3 months were present in ophthalmopathy patients. Exclusion was applied to patients with uncontrolled infections, other autoimmune diseases, pregnancy or lactation. Diagnoses were established on the basis of clinical symptoms, serum thyroxine and TRAb, thyroid ultrasound, and orbital computed tomography. PBMCs were separated from under 12 ml of fresh peripheral blood using Ficoll-Paque density gradient centrifugation. Total RNA was extracted with Trizol reagent, and quality was checked on an Agilent 2100 Bioanalyzer. This clonotype was found many times. This receptor's antigen is unknown. The sample holds no much larger clone one base away, and base qualities are not on file. CDR1 MDHEN and CDR2 SYDVKM were looked up in the germline V gene. The CDR3 starts with the cysteine, ends with the phenylalanine, and has 12 residues. Of the read, only the CDR3 DNA is kept; its 36 bases are in frame from base 1. Deletion took 6 bases off V and 6 bases off J, with a span of 11 bases between the germline ends.

Amplification of TCR beta CDR3 regions was carried out from RNA transcripts. The first round of RT-PCR for the TCR CDR3 was performed with the HTBI primer set and the Qiagen OneStep RT-PCR kit. The libraries were constructed in a second round of multiplex PCR and then size-selected and purified. Paired-end sequencing of the libraries was performed with 100 bp reads on an Illumina HiSeq2000. In the source study's methods: SOAPnuke was used to process the raw data, removing reads that contained adapters or uncalled bases, had a mean Phred below 15, or lacked an exact match to the constant primer or identifier. High-quality paired reads were merged with COPE v1.2.5, and unique nucleotide sequences were defined as clonotypes. MiTCR v1.1 was used to align the clonotypes against IMGT TRBV, TRBD and TRBJ reference segments. Only V-J combinations with frequency above 0.0001, covering 99.2% of repertoires, were analysed. The TCS score was defined as the ratio of F50 (clonal expansion) to E x V (chaos), calculated using BLOSUM62-based TCRdist between CDR3 peptides within each V-J. Welch's t-statistics and random forest reduced approximately 520 V-J features to 13, which were used in a naive Bayes classifier (R e1071). The similarity between thyroid and blood repertoires was quantified using the Morisita-Horn index. TCRdb reanalyzed the raw reads on its own, using fastp at Q25 for trimming and MiXCR for clone calling, and kept in-frame beta chains. Records with the same CDR3 protein are collapsed into one entry carrying the most frequent genes and DNA. Here the V and J calls rest on TCRdb's processing, not on the authors' analysis. In all, the sample holds approximately 600,000 distinct CDR3 sequences, and under 15% of those were seen once. Of the sample, approximately 4.3% falls within the top ten clones.

Overall study outcomes, separate from this receptor: Blood samples also contained most of the expanded thyroid clonotypes (frequency above 0.001), which suggests that blood repertoires may reflect thyroid immune responses. During validation, the model predicted progression to ophthalmopathy a median of approximately six months ahead of onset, with 60% to 71% sensitivity and 72% to 85% specificity. No statistical method was used to set the sample size in advance, and investigators knew the group allocation. A 13 V-J signature model separated ophthalmopathy from stable hyperthyroidism, with just over 85% sensitivity and around 84% specificity in cross-validation and 80%/75% in testing.

Sequenced material: blood. The chain couples TRBV28 to TRBJ1-1; the D gene identity is not certain. The receptor was isolated from a woman aged 40 to 55 with Graves' ophthalmopathy. At the DNA level, the sequence is TGTGCCAGCAGCCGAGGGTTCCCTGAAGCTTTCTTT. Its protein is CASSRGFPEAFF.